What follows describes a single T cell receptor beta chain. Other nucleotide sequences in the sample specify the same CDR3. The record originates from a study of T cells in tumors after PD-1 blockade. Libraries were prepared by immunoSEQ multiplex PCR; TCRdb keeps only in-frame clonotypes and omits some of them. The sample has roughly 47,000 clones, 79% seen once. The input for sequencing was PBMCs, taken before anti-PD-1 treatment. This TCR came from a human donor with basal cell carcinoma.

As DNA, the CDR3 is TGTGCCAGCAGCTTAGTGGGATACGAGCAGTACTTC. Its protein product is CASSLVGYEQYF. V gene TRBV7-9 combines with J gene TRBJ2-7, with D unclear. Between the trimmed V and J ends, which lost 1 base and 4 bases, there was a span of 5 bases. The germline V gene has CDR1 SEHNR and CDR2 FQNEAQ (reference sequence). The CDR3 length is 12 residues.